This entry lists 20 T cell receptor beta chains sequenced from one sample in a study of Ad26.COV2.S vaccination and SARS-CoV-2 variants. The treatment is: about 20 received Ad26.COV2.S at low or high dose, single or two shots; about 5 received placebo; per-sample allocation not given. It was on day 63 after the first vaccine or placebo injection that samples were taken. The method was immunoSEQ multiplex PCR; TCRdb's version includes in-frame clones alone and lacks a portion of them. Among roughly 380,000 clones listed, 88% were seen once. The sequences come from peripheral blood, collected in a trial of Ad26.COV2.S vaccine versus placebo. The receptors derive from a person between 18 and 65 years old who received the Ad26.COV2.S COVID-19 vaccine or a placebo.

This chain joins TRBV27 and TRBJ2-2, with 9 bases matching TRBD1. V gave up 5 bases and J gave up 6 bases; unmatched junction bases: 10. Per germline, CDR1 MNHEY and CDR2 SMNVEV (reference sequence). CDR3 length: 16 amino acids. CDR3 protein: CASSTRTGAFSGELFF. DNA of the CDR3: TGTGCCAGCAGTACCCGGACAGGGGCCTTTTCCGGGGAGCTGTTTTTT.

The J gene is TRBJ1-1, the V gene TRBV19; 7 bases align to TRBD1. Losses at the gene ends were 3 bases for V and 0 bases for J; bases not matched to a gene: 4. The CDR3 contains 15 residues. CDR1 LNHDA and CDR2 SQIVND come from the germline V gene (reference sequence). CDR3 sequence reads: CASSITGVMNTEAFF. The CDR3 DNA is TGTGCCAGTAGTATCACAGGGGTCATGAACACTGAAGCTTTCTTT.

This clone has just one count. The rearrangement links TRBV6-2 or TRBV6-3 to TRBJ1-5; D call uncertain. The CDR3 is 13 amino acids. Germline CDR1 and CDR2: MNHEY and SVGEGT. V lost 2 bases and J lost 5, with 7 bases in between. The CDR3 loop reads CASSYGEYQPQHF. Written as DNA, the CDR3 is TGTGCCAGCAGTTACGGGGAATATCAGCCCCAGCATTTT.

This chain joins TRBV9 and TRBJ1-1; unclear D gene. CDR1 and CDR2 (germline): SGDLS, YYNGEE. The ends were cut back, 2 bases at V and 0 bases at J, with 11 bases in the middle. The CDR3 is 15 residues long. In nucleotides, the CDR3 is TGTGCCAGCAGCGTTTTTGGGTCCATGAACACTGAAGCTTTCTTT. It translates to CASSVFGSMNTEAFF.

The chain links TRBV9 to TRBJ2-3; maybe TRBD1 (6 bases). The V end lost 0 bases, the J end lost 2 bases, and 13 bases lay between the germline ends. The germline V gene encodes CDR1 SGDLS and CDR2 YYNGEE. The length of the CDR3 is 16 residues. The CDR3 protein is CASSVEGDLNTDTQYF. The CDR3 nucleotides read TGTGCCAGCAGCGTAGAGGGGGACCTAAACACAGATACGCAGTATTTT. Filled out from reference TRBV9 and TRBJ2-3, the complete variable domain reads DSGVTQTPKHLITATGQRVTLRCSPRSGDLSVYWYQQSLDQGLQFLIQYYNGEERAKGNILERFSAQQFPDLHSELNLSSLELGDSALYFCASSVEGDLNTDTQYFGPGTRLTVL.

This chain links TRBV5-4 with TRBJ1-5; D not certain. Between the trimmed V and J ends, which lost 1 base and 2 bases, there was a span of 7 bases. The CDR3 is 14 amino acids. In germline, CDR1 is SGHNT, CDR2 YYREEE (reference sequence). In nucleotides, the CDR3 is TGTGCCAGCAGCTTGTGGGGTGGCAATCAGCCCCAGCATTTT. This gives the protein CASSLWGGNQPQHF.

V and J are TRBV5-1 and TRBJ2-3; 8 nucleotides line up with TRBD1. V trimming: 3 bases; J trimming: 2 bases; junction bases outside the gene matches: 11. Germline values: CDR1 SGHRS, CDR2 YFSETQ. CDR3 size: 17 residues. The CDR3: CASSSKRTGLFTDTQYF. The CDR3 region has the DNA TGCGCCAGCAGCTCAAAAAGGACAGGGCTTTTCACAGATACGCAGTATTTT.

The rearrangement uses TRBV3-1 (or the pseudogene TRBV3-2) and TRBJ2-1; the match to TRBD2 covers 9 bases. This CDR3 is built from 14 residues. Germline V gene sequence: CDR1 LGHDT, CDR2 YNNKEL (reference sequence). Trimming removed 4 bases from V and 5 bases from J; junction bases left unmatched: 3. CDR3 bases: TGTGCCAGCAGCCCGGGACTAGCAGACAATGAGCAGTTCTTC. Residues: CASSPGLADNEQFF.

In this sample, this clone turned up a few times. The chain employs TRBV30 and TRBJ2-7, with 8 bases aligning to TRBD1. J was trimmed by 3 bases and V by 8 bases; bases with no gene match: 0. In germline, CDR1 is GTSNPN, CDR2 SVGIG (reference sequence). The CDR3 length is 10 residues. The CDR3: CAGTGYEQYF. DNA for the CDR3: TGTGCCGGGACAGGCTACGAGCAGTACTTC.

The chain is built from TRBV7-2 and TRBJ1-1; no clear D gene. There are 16 residues in the CDR3. With 5 bases removed from V and 7 bases from J, the gap between germline ends came to 23 bases. Germline V gene sequence: CDR1 SGHTA, CDR2 FQGNSA. The CDR3 nucleotides read TGTGCCAGCAGCCGGAGGCCCAGTGGGGAGGGCGGTGAAGCTTTCTTT. It translates to CASSRRPSGEGGEAFF.

The V gene is TRBV5-1, the J gene TRBJ2-5; D possibly corresponds to TRBD2 (6 bases). The V and J ends lost 2 bases and 0 bases respectively, with 8 bases between them. This CDR3 region has 14 residues. CDR1 is SGHRS, CDR2 YFSETQ, per germline. As DNA, the CDR3 is TGCGCCAGCAGCTTCCGGGGGTACCAAGAGACCCAGTACTTC. Translating gives CASSFRGYQETQYF.

The rearrangement links TRBV29-1 to TRBJ2-3, with TRBD2 matching 9 bases. CDR3 size: 15 residues. The trim removed 2 bases at V and 3 bases at J, leaving 6 bases unmatched. CDR1 is SQVTM, CDR2 ANQGSEA, per germline. The CDR3 region has the DNA TGCAGCGTTGAACCAGCGGGGGGCGAAACAGATACGCAGTATTTT. Its protein product is CSVEPAGGETDTQYF.

V and J are TRBV7-8 and TRBJ1-1; TRBD1 aligns across 9 bases. Germline CDR1 is SGHVS and CDR2 is FQNEAQ. The V segment lost 4 bases and the J segment 0 bases; nucleotides outside the gene matches: 12. The CDR3 covers 18 residues. CDR3 region: CASSWSGTGYSMNTEAFF. The CDR3 bases are TGTGCCAGCAGCTGGTCCGGGACAGGGTATTCCATGAACACTGAAGCTTTCTTT.

The chain has TRBV5-1 and TRBJ2-7; tentatively, D is TRBD2 (6 bases). The V and J ends lost 1 base and 5 bases respectively, with 16 bases between them. The V gene's germline CDR1 is SGHRS and CDR2 YFSETQ. The CDR3 spans 15 residues. The CDR3 loop reads CASSLWTARGNEQYF. For the CDR3, the DNA is TGCGCCAGCAGCTTGTGGACCGCCCGGGGGAACGAGCAGTACTTC.

The chain uses TRBV7-2 and TRBJ1-2, with D perhaps TRBD1 (5 bases). V was shortened by 1 base and J by 5 bases, with 11 bases between the two germline ends. Germline V lookup: CDR1 SGHTA, CDR2 FQGNSA. This CDR3 is 14 amino acids long. The CDR3: CASSLDPGSYGYTF. The CDR3, as DNA: TGTGCCAGCAGCTTAGACCCAGGGTCTTATGGCTACACCTTC.

V is TRBV7-3 and J is TRBJ2-2; no firm D call. The CDR3 contains 13 residues. Germline V gene sequence: CDR1 SGHTA, CDR2 FQGTGA. V shed 5 bases and J shed 5 bases, with 9 bases lying between them. CDR3 loop: CASSAQPTGELFF. The CDR3 region has the DNA TGTGCCAGCAGCGCTCAGCCGACCGGGGAGCTGTTTTTT. Filled out from reference TRBV7-3 and TRBJ2-2, the complete variable domain reads GAGVSQTPSNKVTEKGKYVELRCDPISGHTALYWYRQSLGQGPEFLIYFQGTGAADDSGLPNDRFFAVRPEGSVSTLKIQRTERGDSAVYLCASSAQPTGELFFGEGSRLTVL.

V and J are TRBV3-1 (or the pseudogene TRBV3-2) and TRBJ1-6, with no clear D. In germline, CDR1 is LGHDT, CDR2 YNNKEL (reference sequence). Trimming took off 1 base at V and 3 bases at J, with 13 bases between the two ends. This CDR3 is built from 17 residues. CDR3 loop: CASSQVGSGGYNSPLHF. As DNA, the CDR3 is TGTGCCAGCAGCCAAGTGGGGTCAGGTGGCTATAATTCACCCCTCCACTTT.

The chain recombines TRBV9 with TRBJ2-1; TRBD2 is a possible D gene (7 bases). CDR1 SGDLS and CDR2 YYNGEE come from the germline V gene. Trimming left V 0 bases short and J 0 bases short, with 13 bases between. The CDR3 totals 17 residues. The CDR3: CASSVDTRGASYNEQFF. For the CDR3, the DNA is TGTGCCAGCAGCGTAGACACCCGGGGGGCCTCCTACAATGAGCAGTTCTTC.

V and J are TRBV29-1 and TRBJ2-2, with 10 bases aligning to TRBD1. V lost 5 bases, J lost 6 bases, and 6 bases stayed unmatched. This CDR3 contains 14 residues. Germline CDR1 and CDR2: SQVTM and ANQGSEA. This chain's CDR3 is CSVTGTGDSGELFF. The CDR3 bases are TGCAGCGTTACCGGGACAGGGGACTCCGGGGAGCTGTTTTTT.

This clone was detected a few times. The chain combines TRBV18 with TRBJ1-2; 9 bases agree with TRBD1. Germline V gene lookup returns CDR1 KGHSH and CDR2 LQKENI. J lost 6 bases, V lost 4 bases, and 3 bases had no gene match. CDR3 length: 13 amino acids. For the CDR3, the DNA is TGTGCCAGCTCACGGGACAGGGATGATGGCTACACCTTC. This codes for CASSRDRDDGYTF.